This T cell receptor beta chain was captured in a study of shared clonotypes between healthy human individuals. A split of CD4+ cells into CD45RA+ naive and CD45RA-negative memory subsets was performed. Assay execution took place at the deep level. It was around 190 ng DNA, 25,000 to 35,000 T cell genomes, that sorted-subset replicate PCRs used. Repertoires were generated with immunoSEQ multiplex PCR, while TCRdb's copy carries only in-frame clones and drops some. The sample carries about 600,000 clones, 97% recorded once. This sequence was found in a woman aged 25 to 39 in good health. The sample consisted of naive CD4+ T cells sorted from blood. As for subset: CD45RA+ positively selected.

CDR3 bases: TGTGCCAGCAGCTTTAATTACGGGGAGACCCAGTACTTC. Translating it yields CASSFNYGETQYF. The V and J genes are TRBV7-3 and TRBJ2-5; D unclear. CDR1 and CDR2 from the germline V gene are SGHTA and FQGTGA. Trimming took off 3 bases at V and 5 bases at J, with 10 bases between the two ends. CDR3 length: 13 amino acids.